The 9 T cell receptor beta chains presented below share a single source sample, sequenced in a study of shared clonotypes between healthy human individuals. Measured with immunoSEQ multiplex PCR; TCRdb has only the in-frame clones, and not every one. The data contain about 2.1 million clones, roughly 95% of them seen just once; the ten biggest clones take up less than 2%. The naive CD8 population came from CD45RO-negative cells selected for CCR7, without terminally differentiated effector memory CD45RA+ cells. Sequencing was performed on naive CD8+ T cells from PBMCs. Receptors were obtained from a man between 18 and 35 years old in good health. Some clones in this sample may be carry-over from other donors' samples.

The chain has TRBV7-6 and TRBJ2-1; a possible D gene is TRBD2 (6 bases). Germline V lookup: CDR1 SGHVS, CDR2 FNYEAQ. This CDR3 has 16 residues. The ends were cut back, 5 bases at V and 0 bases at J, with 14 bases in the middle. CDR3 nucleotides: TGTGCCAGCAGCACCCGCCCCGGGAGCTCCTACAATGAGCAGTTCTTC. Its protein product is CASSTRPGSSYNEQFF.

This chain uses TRBV23-1 with TRBJ1-5; unclear D gene. TRBV23-1 is known as an ORF, though its function is uncertain. The CDR3 has 13 amino acids. V gave up 8 bases and J gave up 4 bases, with 12 bases separating them. The CDR3 here is CASSGCGNQPQHF. CDR3 bases: TGCGCCAGCTCTGGATGCGGTAATCAGCCCCAGCATTTT.

This sequence joins TRBV7-3 and TRBJ2-7, with D unclear. Germline V gives CDR1 SGHTA, CDR2 FQGTGA. This CDR3 comprises 12 residues. V was clipped by 2 bases and J by 7 bases, with 9 bases between them. This CDR3 is CASSLVGREQYF. CDR3 nucleotide sequence: TGTGCCAGCAGCTTAGTTGGCCGAGAGCAGTACTTC.

The chain employs TRBV7-3 and TRBJ2-2; 15 nucleotides agree with TRBD2. V gave up 5 bases and J gave up 1 base; unmatched junction bases: 8. CDR1 and CDR2 (germline): SGHTA, FQGTGA. This CDR3 is built from 19 residues. CDR3 DNA: TGTGCCAGCAGCGACGGGACTAGCGGGAGGTTTTGGAACACCGGGGAGCTGTTTTTT. This encodes CASSDGTSGRFWNTGELFF.

This clone was picked up one time. This chain links TRBV5-6 with TRBJ1-1; D not certain. This CDR3 is built from 15 residues. Germline assignment: CDR1 SGHDT and CDR2 YYEEEE. Trimming removed 0 bases from V and 0 bases from J, with 9 bases in between. The CDR3 sequence is CASSLGAQMNTEAFF. DNA of the CDR3: TGTGCCAGCAGCTTGGGAGCACAAATGAACACTGAAGCTTTCTTT.

The V call is TRBV27, the J call TRBJ2-7; 13 bases are a match to TRBD2. The trim removed 3 bases at V and 1 base at J, leaving 6 bases unmatched. Germline V gene data show CDR1 as MNHEY and CDR2 as SMNVEV (reference sequence). The CDR3 is 17 residues long. CDR3: CASSFKKGLAGSYEQYF. Written as DNA, the CDR3 is TGTGCCAGCAGTTTCAAAAAGGGACTAGCGGGATCCTACGAGCAGTACTTC.

The chain is built from TRBV27 and TRBJ1-1; 9 positions agree with TRBD1. The CDR3 contains 15 residues. Germline CDR1 is MNHEY and CDR2 is SMNVEV (reference sequence). Losses at the gene ends were 5 bases for V and 5 bases for J; bases not matched to a gene: 9. This chain's CDR3 is CASSPVRTGETEAFF. The CDR3 DNA reads TGTGCCAGCAGTCCCGTTCGGACAGGGGAGACTGAAGCTTTCTTT.

The rearrangement links TRBV19 to TRBJ1-5; perhaps TRBD1 as D (6 bases). V was pared by 7 bases and J by 7 bases, with 17 bases between. The germline CDR1 and CDR2 sequences are LNHDA and SQIVND (reference sequence). The CDR3 has 14 residues. Here the CDR3 DNA reads TGTGCCAGTAATCCTACAGGGATGTGGCAGCCCCAGCATTTT. Translating it yields CASNPTGMWQPQHF.

The V gene is TRBV27, the J gene TRBJ2-7; tentative D call: TRBD1 (5 bases). The CDR3 totals 15 residues. The V end was cut by 5 bases, the J end by 5 bases, with 19 bases between. Germline-derived CDR1 and CDR2 are MNHEY and SMNVEV (reference sequence). CDR3: CASSVRQGIDDEQYF. The DNA of the CDR3 is TGTGCCAGCAGTGTACGGCAGGGAATAGACGACGAGCAGTACTTC.